Listed below are T cell receptor beta chains from one sample, sequenced in a study of T cell responses to AZD1222 COVID-19 vaccine. Measured with immunoSEQ multiplex PCR; TCRdb has only the in-frame clones, and not every one. This table has about 180,000 clones, around 88% appearing once. The specimen was peripheral blood, collected 28 days after the second AZD1222 dose. The source is an adult who received the AZD1222 COVID-19 vaccine. The CDR3 runs from the conserved cysteine through the conserved F or W. The D gene is left open where the match is weak. Clone size appears in some rows only: once, few, many, or a class for an expanded clone.

J,V,D,size,DNA,CDR3
TRBJ2-2,TRBV19,.,.,TGTGCCAGTAGCAACCCGCGGGGTACCGGGGAGCTGTTTTTT,CASSNPRGTGELFF
TRBJ1-4,TRBV5-1,TRBD1,.,TGCGCCAGCAGCTTGGACGGGACAGGGAGGAGAGAAAAACTGTTTTTT,CASSLDGTGRREKLFF
TRBJ2-1,TRBV27,.,.,TGTGCCAGCAGTTTATTCCCCGGTCAAGGGGCGTTCTTC,CASSLFPGQGAFF
TRBJ1-2,TRBV5-1,TRBD1,.,TGCGCCAGCAGCTTGCGGGCAGGGGGGCCTAACTATGGCTACACCTTC,CASSLRAGGPNYGYTF
TRBJ1-2,TRBV12-3/TRBV12-4,TRBD1,.,TGTGCCAGCAGCGGGACAGTATATGGCTACACCTTC,CASSGTVYGYTF
TRBJ1-5,TRBV3-1/TRBV3-2,.,few,TGTGCCAGCAGCCAAGAAGGGGGAAGCAATCAGCCCCAGCATTTT,CASSQEGGSNQPQHF
TRBJ1-4,TRBV18,.,.,TGTGCCAGCTCGCCGGCAACTAATGAAAAACTGTTTTTT,CASSPATNEKLFF
TRBJ1-4,TRBV23-1,.,.,TGCGCCAGCAGTCAATCGAGGGGGGTGGCGCCCAATGAAAAACTGTTTTTT,CASSQSRGVAPNEKLFF
TRBJ2-6,TRBV6-5,.,.,TGTGCCAGCAACCCCAACAGGGCTGGGGCCAACGTCCTGACTTTC,CASNPNRAGANVLTF
TRBJ2-7,TRBV19,.,.,TGTGCCAGTAGCCGCCAAACAGAGAGCAACGAGCAGTACTTC,CASSRQTESNEQYF
TRBJ1-1,TRBV14,.,.,TGTGCCAGCAGGGCAGAGGGGGCTTTCTTT,CASRAEGAFF
TRBJ2-3,TRBV11-2,TRBD1,once,TGTGCCAGCAGCTTAGGGACAGGGGACACAGATACGCAGTATTTT,CASSLGTGDTDTQYF
TRBJ1-5,TRBV6-5,.,.,TGTGCCAGCACCGTGAATAGCAATCAGCCCCAGCATTTT,CASTVNSNQPQHF
TRBJ2-2,TRBV1,.,.,TGCACCAGCAGCCAAGATTATGGGAACGGTAACACCGGGGAGCTGTTTTTT,CTSSQDYGNGNTGELFF
TRBJ1-2,TRBV30,TRBD1,.,TGTGCCTGGAGTGGTGGGACAGGGGCTGGCTACACCTTC,CAWSGGTGAGYTF
TRBJ1-5,TRBV6-6,TRBD1,once,TGTGCCAGCAGCGATCCTCAGGGGGGTTATCAGCCCCAGCATTTT,CASSDPQGGYQPQHF
TRBJ1-1,TRBV6-5,TRBD1,.,TGTGCCAGCAGTACCCGGACAGGGGCCACTGAAGCTTTCTTT,CASSTRTGATEAFF
TRBJ1-1,TRBV7-2,TRBD1,.,TGTGCCAGCAGCTCAGCCACAGGGGGCCTAACTGAAGCTTTCTTT,CASSSATGGLTEAFF
TRBJ2-5,TRBV5-1,TRBD2,.,TGCGCCAGCAGCTTAGGCGGGGGGGCCTGGGGGACCCAGTACTTC,CASSLGGGAWGTQYF
TRBJ1-3,TRBV19,TRBD1,.,TGTGCCAGTAGTATCCCCGACAGGGGAACTGGAAACACCATATATTTT,CASSIPDRGTGNTIYF
TRBJ1-1,TRBV5-1,.,.,TGCGCCAGCAGCTTGGACGGCAGGGGTGGTACTGAAGCTTTCTTT,CASSLDGRGGTEAFF
TRBJ2-5,TRBV6-1,.,.,TGTGCCAGCAGTGAAGGGGCCAATCAAGAGACCCAGTACTTC,CASSEGANQETQYF
TRBJ1-3,TRBV7-2,TRBD1,.,TGTGCCAGCAGCATAGACAGGGGCGGAAACACCATATATTTT,CASSIDRGGNTIYF
TRBJ1-2,TRBV30,.,.,TGTGCCTGGGTTCGGACAGCCTATGGCTACACCTTC,CAWVRTAYGYTF
TRBJ2-1,TRBV21-1,.,.,TGTGCCAGCAGCATTGGGGGGCCCTACAATGAGCAGTTCTTC,CASSIGGPYNEQFF
TRBJ2-3,TRBV30,.,once,TGTGCCTGGAGTCCTGGGGTGGACACAGATACGCAGTATTTT,CAWSPGVDTDTQYF
TRBJ1-1,TRBV28,.,.,TGTGCCAGCAGTTTACCGGCTAGGGGATTCACTGAAGCTTTCTTT,CASSLPARGFTEAFF
TRBJ2-7,TRBV7-2,TRBD1,.,TGTGCCAGCAGAAAGGACAGGGTGAGGGGGCCAAGCTCCTACGAGCAGTACTTC,CASRKDRVRGPSSYEQYF
TRBJ2-7,TRBV18,TRBD1,.,TGTGCCAGCTCACCATCGACAGGGGATAAGCAGTACTTC,CASSPSTGDKQYF
TRBJ1-6,TRBV12-3/TRBV12-4,TRBD1,.,TGTGCCAGCAGTGGACAGGTTAATTCACCCCTCCACTTT,CASSGQVNSPLHF
TRBJ1-3,TRBV11-2,.,.,TGTGCCAGCAGCCCCACTGTCTCGGGCTCTGGAAACACCATATATTTT,CASSPTVSGSGNTIYF
TRBJ2-5,TRBV30,.,.,TGTGCCTGGAGTGTACGGCCCAGGGAGACCCAGTACTTC,CAWSVRPRETQYF
TRBJ1-3,TRBV6-1,TRBD1,.,TGTGCCAGCAGTGAGAGGACAGGGATAGACTCGTCTGGAAACACCATATATTTT,CASSERTGIDSSGNTIYF
TRBJ1-2,TRBV19,TRBD1,.,TGTGCCAGTACCAGAGGACAGGGCTATCGCTACACCTTC,CASTRGQGYRYTF
TRBJ2-7,TRBV5-4,.,.,TGTGCCAGCAGCCGAGGACCCTACGAGCAGTACTTC,CASSRGPYEQYF
TRBJ1-5,TRBV4-1,.,.,TGCGCCAGCAGCCAAGATGAGGCAGGGACGGGCCTTCAGCCCCAGCATTTT,CASSQDEAGTGLQPQHF
TRBJ2-3,TRBV5-5,.,.,TGTGCCAGCAGTAGGGGGGGGCCCTCCCAAGATACGCAGTATTTT,CASSRGGPSQDTQYF
TRBJ1-1,TRBV5-6,.,few,TGTGCCAGCATCCTGGGGGTGAGGCCCAACACTGAAGCTTTCTTT,CASILGVRPNTEAFF
TRBJ1-5,TRBV27,.,.,TGTGCCAGCGGACCGGCGGTGGGACAGCCCCAGCATTTT,CASGPAVGQPQHF
TRBJ2-7,TRBV5-1,.,.,TGCGCCAGCAGCCCGGCGGGGACGGGACCCTACGAGCAGTACTTC,CASSPAGTGPYEQYF
TRBJ1-1,TRBV13,.,once,TGTGCCAGCAGCTTCCGGACAGTGAACACTGAAGCTTTCTTT,CASSFRTVNTEAFF
TRBJ1-2,TRBV10-3,TRBD1,.,TGTGCCTCTCAGGGGCCGACAGGGGGTCGTGGCTACACCTTC,CASQGPTGGRGYTF
TRBJ1-1,TRBV7-8,.,.,TGTGCCAGCAGCTTAGTGGTTCAGACTGACACTGAAGCTTTCTTT,CASSLVVQTDTEAFF
TRBJ1-6,TRBV5-1,TRBD1,.,TGCGCCAGCAGCCCGGGACAGGCAAATTCACCCCTCCACTTT,CASSPGQANSPLHF
TRBJ1-2,TRBV5-4,.,.,TGTGCCAGCAGCCCCGACACCTATGGCTACACCTTC,CASSPDTYGYTF
TRBJ2-5,TRBV5-1,TRBD2,.,TGCGCCAGCAGCCACCGACTAGCGGGGAATCAAGAGACCCAGTACTTC,CASSHRLAGNQETQYF
TRBJ1-2,TRBV28,TRBD1,.,TGTGCCAGCAGTACAGGGGGGGATAACTATGGCTACACCTTC,CASSTGGDNYGYTF
TRBJ1-4,TRBV15,.,.,TGTGCCACCCGTTTCACAGGGTGGGGACGCCAAGGCCCCCTGCGGAATGAAAAACTGTTTTTT,CATRFTGWGRQGPLRNEKLFF
TRBJ2-7,TRBV28,.,.,TGTGCCAGCAGTTCCCCGGGCGGGGATTCCTACGAGCAGTACTTC,CASSSPGGDSYEQYF
TRBJ1-1,TRBV5-4,.,.,TGTGCCAGCAGCTTCGAGGACATGGGAGCTTTCTTT,CASSFEDMGAFF
TRBJ2-7,TRBV21-1,.,.,TGTGCCAGCAGCAAAGAGGGCAGGGGCTACGAGCAGTACTTC,CASSKEGRGYEQYF
TRBJ1-2,TRBV18,.,.,TGTGCCAGCTCACCGGCAGGTGCTGACCAGGGCTACACCTTC,CASSPAGADQGYTF
TRBJ2-5,TRBV2,.,.,TGTGCCAGCAGGCCCCTACAAGAGACCCAGTACTTC,CASRPLQETQYF
TRBJ2-7,TRBV6-1,TRBD1,.,TGTGCCAGCAGTGAAAGAGACAGGGCGCGGGAGCAGTACTTC,CASSERDRAREQYF
TRBJ1-3,TRBV30,.,.,TGTGCCTGGAGTGGAGATACAGGGCTCTCTGGAAACACCATATATTTT,CAWSGDTGLSGNTIYF
TRBJ1-3,TRBV2,.,.,TGTGCCAGCGGAGTGAGCTCTGGAAACACCATATATTTT,CASGVSSGNTIYF
TRBJ2-2,TRBV12-3/TRBV12-4,.,.,TGTGCCAGCACCCCCAACCCAGGGGAGCTGTTTTTT,CASTPNPGELFF